This TCR beta chain came from a study of CD8 T cells in ankylosing spondylitis. MiXCR, applied by TCRdb to the 5' RACE reads, yields one record per CDR3 protein. The sample yields under 150,000 distinct CDR3 sequences, approximately 10% seen once. About this clonotype: Its specificity is not known.

Study observations and caveats: Characteristic, it appeared, of ankylosing spondylitis blood was a TCR beta motif of fewer than 10 highly homologous variants.

Sample: blood, either unsorted or a sorted T cell fraction (not recorded which). This TCR was sampled from a female donor with ankylosing spondylitis or in good health (not recorded which).

CDR3 nucleotides: TGTGCCAGCAGTCCACCCCACAATAACTATGGCTACACCTTC. It translates to CASSPPHNNYGYTF. This rearrangement joins TRBV28 to TRBJ1-2, with D uncertain. CDR3 size: 14 residues. Germline V lookup: CDR1 MDHEN, CDR2 SYDVKM. The ends were cut back, 5 bases at V and 1 base at J, with 11 bases in the middle.